This TCR beta chain appears in the sequencing data of a study of shared clonotypes between healthy human individuals. The V gene lost 0 bases and the J gene lost 5 bases, with 11 bases spanning the gap. This CDR3 region has 14 residues. CDR1 is MDHEN and CDR2 is SYDVKM in the germline V gene. Genomic DNA (from each subset) was split evenly across several immunoSEQ plates. Repertoires were generated with immunoSEQ multiplex PCR, while TCRdb's copy carries only in-frame clones and drops some. The table shows about 96,000 clones, with less than 60% occurring only once. This chain joins TRBV28 and TRBJ2-7; D may correspond to TRBD1 or TRBD2 (5 bases each). This receptor was taken from a woman aged 40 to 55 in good health. Some clones in this sample may be carry-over from other donors' samples. Sequencing was performed on PBMCs. The CDR3 loop is CASSLWPGRNEQYF. The DNA for the CDR3 is TGTGCCAGCAGTTTATGGCCGGGACGGAACGAGCAGTACTTC.